The 20 T cell receptor beta chains presented below share a single source sample, sequenced in a study of blood T cell repertoires in COVID-19. Sequenced by immunoSEQ multiplex PCR; TCRdb stores in-frame clones only, minus some. This sample has about 130,000 clones; roughly 90% occur once, and the top ten carry 2% to 2.5%. Input material: PBMCs or T cells enriched from blood (not recorded which). These TCRs come from a woman between 50 and 59 years old who had recovered from COVID-19.

This chain joins TRBV5-1 and TRBJ2-5, with 7 bases lining up with TRBD2. J was trimmed by 5 bases and V by 0 bases; bases with no gene match: 4. Germline V CDR1 and CDR2: SGHRS, YFSETQ. The CDR3 sequence is 14 residues long. In nucleotides, the CDR3 is TGCGCCAGCAGCTTGGAAGGACTAGGGGAGACCCAGTACTTC. Protein sequence: CASSLEGLGETQYF.

The V call is TRBV3-1 (or the pseudogene TRBV3-2), the J call TRBJ2-5, with D perhaps matching TRBD1 (6 bases). Germline V lookup: CDR1 LGHDT, CDR2 YNNKEL (reference sequence). Deletions cut 4 bases from V and 4 bases from J, with 25 bases between. The CDR3 extends over 18 amino acids. CDR3 in amino acids: CASSRIRDTVITIETQYF. The DNA for the CDR3 is TGTGCCAGCAGCCGAATCCGGGACACCGTAATAACGATAGAGACCCAGTACTTC.

A note on this clone: Other DNA sequences in this specimen translate into the identical CDR3. The chain has TRBV5-1 and TRBJ2-1, with D unresolved. CDR3 size: 15 residues. V lost 0 bases, J lost 0 bases, and 7 bases lay in between. Germline V lookup: CDR1 SGHRS, CDR2 YFSETQ. CDR3 region: CASSLDSRSYNEQFF. For the CDR3, the DNA is TGCGCCAGCAGCTTGGACAGCCGCTCCTACAATGAGCAGTTCTTC.

The chain carries TRBV6-2 or TRBV6-3 and TRBJ2-7, with 7 bases lining up with TRBD2. The CDR3 extends over 17 amino acids. Germline V CDR1 and CDR2: MNHEY, SVGEGT. The V and J ends lost 6 bases and 0 bases, in that order; junction bases with no gene match: 14. In nucleotides, the CDR3 is TGTGCCAGCAGCCCTAGACCGGGACTACCAGACTCCTACGAGCAGTACTTC. As protein: CASSPRPGLPDSYEQYF.

V gene TRBV19 combines with J gene TRBJ1-4; D may be TRBD1 (5 bases). Trimming removed 6 bases at V and 0 bases at J, with 11 bases between. Germline V gives CDR1 LNHDA, CDR2 SQIVND (reference sequence). The CDR3 length is 15 residues. In DNA, the CDR3 is TGTGCCAGTAGGAACCAGGACACAACTAATGAAAAACTGTTTTTT. This encodes CASRNQDTTNEKLFF.

The chain uses TRBV19 and TRBJ2-5; a possible D gene is TRBD2 (6 bases). With 3 bases removed from V and 5 bases from J, the gap between germline ends came to 13 bases. This CDR3 is 14 amino acids long. Germline V gene sequence: CDR1 LNHDA, CDR2 SQIVND (reference sequence). CDR3 coding DNA: TGTGCCAGTAGTATTGGGGGGACCCGGGAGACCCAGTACTTC. Translated: CASSIGGTRETQYF.

V usage is TRBV11-2 and J usage is TRBJ2-3; 12 bases are shared with TRBD1. This CDR3 is built from 16 residues. The V gene end was trimmed by 4 bases and the J gene end by 1 base; junction bases not matched to a gene: 3. The germline CDR1 and CDR2 sequences are SGHAT and FQNNGV. CDR3: CASSWDRGRGTDTQYF. As DNA, the CDR3 is TGTGCCAGCAGCTGGGACAGGGGGCGGGGCACAGATACGCAGTATTTT.

The chain is built from TRBV12-3 or TRBV12-4 and TRBJ2-1; possible D gene TRBD1, 6 bases. V was clipped by 5 bases and J by 12 bases, with 17 bases between them. CDR3 length: 13 amino acids. DNA for the CDR3: TGTGCCAGCAGTGGGGGCGAGGCGATCCGGCAGTTCTTC. It codes for CASSGGEAIRQFF.

The gene calls are TRBV4-3 and TRBJ1-2; D unclear. V lost 8 bases, J lost 4 bases, and 17 bases lay in between. The CDR3 is made up of 14 amino acids. Germline V CDR1 and CDR2: LGHNA, YSLEER. The CDR3 here is CASSSAESPYGYTF. The DNA of the CDR3 is TGCGCCAGCTCTTCTGCGGAGTCCCCCTATGGCTACACCTTC.

The chain joins TRBV30 to TRBJ2-7; the match to TRBD2 covers 8 bases. V lost 1 base to trimming and J lost 7 bases; unmatched junction nucleotides: 9. The CDR3 is 14 amino acids. Germline values: CDR1 GTSNPN, CDR2 SVGIG (reference sequence). This CDR3 reads CAWSAGGPLAEQYF. DNA of the CDR3: TGTGCCTGGAGTGCGGGGGGGCCCTTAGCTGAGCAGTACTTC. Combining the CDR3 with reference TRBV30 and TRBJ2-7 gives the whole variable domain SQTIHQWPATLVQPVGSPLSLECTVEGTSNPNLYWYRQAAGRGLQLLFYSVGIGQISSEVPQNLSASRPQDRQFILSSKKLLLSDSGFYLCAWSAGGPLAEQYFGPGTRLTVT.

This clone has a handful of counts. The V gene is TRBV7-9, the J gene TRBJ1-1; D might be TRBD1 (6 bases). V was trimmed by 6 bases and J by 0 bases, leaving 14 bases between them. CDR3 length: 15 residues. CDR1 is SEHNR, CDR2 FQNEAQ, per germline (reference sequence). The CDR3 DNA is TGTGCCAGCAGACATTGGACAGAGATGAACACTGAAGCTTTCTTT. It specifies CASRHWTEMNTEAFF.

The rearrangement joins TRBV7-2 to TRBJ1-2, with D perhaps TRBD1 (5 bases). The CDR3 runs 13 residues. The V and J ends lost 1 base and 6 bases respectively, with 9 bases between them. Germline-derived CDR1 and CDR2 are SGHTA and FQGNSA. The CDR3 reads CASSLGGGDGYTF. The CDR3, as DNA: TGTGCCAGCAGCTTAGGTGGGGGGGATGGCTACACCTTC.

This clone has a handful of counts. The rearrangement links TRBV4-3 to TRBJ2-1; a possible D gene is TRBD1 (6 bases). The CDR3 runs to 18 residues. The V gene's germline CDR1 is LGHNA and CDR2 YSLEER. Between the trimmed V and J ends, which lost 0 bases and 3 bases, there was a span of 18 bases. The CDR3 spells CASSQDEPRTEVYNEQFF. In nucleotides, the CDR3 is TGCGCCAGCAGCCAAGATGAGCCGAGGACAGAAGTCTACAATGAGCAGTTCTTC.

The V and J genes are TRBV28 and TRBJ1-2; 7 bases are shared with TRBD1. Trimming at V came to 6 bases and at J to 8 bases, leaving 9 bases not matched to a gene. The CDR3 runs 13 residues. Germline V gives CDR1 MDHEN, CDR2 SYDVKM. The CDR3 sequence is CASSKDRNGGYTF. The CDR3 DNA reads TGTGCCAGCAGCAAGGACAGGAATGGCGGCTACACCTTC.

This rearrangement joins TRBV6-6 to TRBJ1-2; the D gene is possibly TRBD1 (6 bases). CDR3 length: 14 amino acids. V was clipped by 5 bases and J by 5 bases, with 15 bases between them. Germline values: CDR1 MNHNY, CDR2 SVGAGI (reference sequence). The CDR3 nucleotides read TGTGCCAGCAGTCAGGAGACAGGAGTTTATGGCTACACCTTC. This encodes CASSQETGVYGYTF.

The table lists this clone with a count of one. The genes are TRBV30 and TRBJ1-6; D remains unclear. The CDR3 totals 14 residues. Trimming pared 5 bases from V and 9 bases from J, leaving 17 bases between. Germline CDR1 reads GTSNPN; CDR2 reads SVGIG (reference sequence). The CDR3 nucleotides read TGTGCCTGGGGCCCCTCCAGGTATGGTTCACCCCTCCACTTT. This gives the protein CAWGPSRYGSPLHF.

The chain combines TRBV11-3 with TRBJ1-2; tentatively, D is TRBD1 (6 bases). From germline, CDR1 is SGHNT and CDR2 YENEEA. Trimming removed 6 bases at V and 1 base at J, with 18 bases between. The CDR3 runs 16 residues. The CDR3 spells CASSAGLQGGNYGYTF. The CDR3 nucleotides read TGTGCCAGCAGTGCAGGACTGCAAGGGGGTAACTATGGCTACACCTTC.

A remark on this clone: This same CDR3 is encoded by further DNA sequences in the sample. The chain's CDR3 is CASSLGDRGYTEAFF. In nucleotides, the CDR3 is TGTGCCAGCAGCCTAGGGGACAGGGGTTACACTGAAGCTTTCTTT. The chain uses TRBV5-8 and TRBJ1-1, with 10 bases aligning to TRBD1. The CDR3 length is 15 residues. The J segment lost 3 bases and the V segment lost 4 bases, leaving 6 bases of the junction unmatched. Per the germline V gene, CDR1 is SGHTS and CDR2 is YDEGEE.

The chain employs TRBV12-3 or TRBV12-4 and TRBJ2-5; no reliable D call. V was trimmed by 6 bases and J by 2 bases, leaving 10 bases between them. This CDR3 comprises 13 residues. The CDR3, as DNA: TGTGCCAGCAGCCCTCTCGGGCAAGAGACCCAGTACTTC. Translated, it gives CASSPLGQETQYF.

The chain is built from TRBV6-5 and TRBJ2-5, with TRBD2 matching over 7 bases. Trimming cost V 3 bases and J 5 bases; bases outside gene matches: 3. The CDR3 runs 13 residues. CDR1 is MNHEY, CDR2 SVGAGI, per germline. CDR3 sequence reads: CASSYAGVETQYF. Here the CDR3 DNA reads TGTGCCAGCAGTTATGCGGGGGTGGAGACCCAGTACTTC.